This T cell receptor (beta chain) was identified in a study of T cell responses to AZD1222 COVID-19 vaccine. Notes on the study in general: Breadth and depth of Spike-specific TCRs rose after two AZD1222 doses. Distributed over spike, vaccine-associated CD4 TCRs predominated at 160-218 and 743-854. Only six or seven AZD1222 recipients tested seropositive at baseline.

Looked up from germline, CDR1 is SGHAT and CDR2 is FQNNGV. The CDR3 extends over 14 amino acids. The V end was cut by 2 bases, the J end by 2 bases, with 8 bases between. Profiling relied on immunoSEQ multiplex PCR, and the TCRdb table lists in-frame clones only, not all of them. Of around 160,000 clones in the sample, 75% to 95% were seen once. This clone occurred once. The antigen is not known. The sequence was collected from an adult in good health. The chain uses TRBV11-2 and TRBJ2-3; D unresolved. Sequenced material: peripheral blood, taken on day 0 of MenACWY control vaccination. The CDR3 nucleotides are TGTGCCAGCAGCTTATTCAGCGACACAGATACGCAGTATTTT. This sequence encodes CASSLFSDTDTQYF.